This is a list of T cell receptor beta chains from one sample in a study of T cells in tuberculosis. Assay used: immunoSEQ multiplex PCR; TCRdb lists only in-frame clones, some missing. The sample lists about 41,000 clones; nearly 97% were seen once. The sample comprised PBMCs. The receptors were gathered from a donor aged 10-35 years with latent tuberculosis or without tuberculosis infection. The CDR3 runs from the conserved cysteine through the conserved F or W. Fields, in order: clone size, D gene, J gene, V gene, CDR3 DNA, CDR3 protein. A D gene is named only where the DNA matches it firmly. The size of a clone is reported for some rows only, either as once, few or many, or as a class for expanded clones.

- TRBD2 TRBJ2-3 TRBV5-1 TGCGCCAGCAGTTTCAGGACTAGCGGAGATACGCAGTATTTT CASSFRTSGDTQYF
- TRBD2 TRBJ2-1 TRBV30 TGTGCCTGGAGTCAAAGACTAGCGGGGAGTTCCTACAATGAGCAGTTCTTC CAWSQRLAGSSYNEQFF
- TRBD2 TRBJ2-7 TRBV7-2 TGTGCCAGCAGCACTAGCGGGGGTGGCTACGAGCAGTACTTC CASSTSGGGYEQYF
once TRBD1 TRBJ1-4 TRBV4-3 TGCGCCAGCAGCCGAGGACAGGGCGGTGAAAAACTGTTTTTT CASSRGQGGEKLFF
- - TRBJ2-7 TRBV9 TGTGCCAGCAGCGTATCCCCCGCGAGCTCCTACGAGCAGTACTTC CASSVSPASSYEQYF
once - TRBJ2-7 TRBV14 TGTGCCAGCAGCCCGGAATGGAGGGGACAGAACTACGAGCAGTACTTC CASSPEWRGQNYEQYF
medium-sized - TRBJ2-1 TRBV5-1 TGCGCCAGCAGCTTGGCGGGTAGCGGCGTTTACAATGAGCAGTTCTTC CASSLAGSGVYNEQFF
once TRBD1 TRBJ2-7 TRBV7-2 TGTGCCAGCAGCTTAGAGGGCGCAGGGGGTATCGACGAGCAGTACTTC CASSLEGAGGIDEQYF
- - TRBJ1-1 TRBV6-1 TGTGCCAGCAGTGTGGTCACAGGGCGACGGGGCACTGAAGCTTTCTTT CASSVVTGRRGTEAFF
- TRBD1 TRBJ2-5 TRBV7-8 TGTGCCAGCAGTTCCCAGGGGGCGCAAGAGACCCAGTACTTC CASSSQGAQETQYF
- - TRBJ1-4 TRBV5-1 TGCGCCAGCAGGAACGGACCGGGAGCTAATGAAAAACTGTTTTTT CASRNGPGANEKLFF
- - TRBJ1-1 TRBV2 TGTGCCAGCAGTGGTGTCAGGGTAGATGTCACTGAAGCTTTCTTT CASSGVRVDVTEAFF
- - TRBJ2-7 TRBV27 TGTGCCAGCAGTTTATCCACAGGACACGGATGGGCCGGTTGGGAGCAGTACTTC CASSLSTGHGWAGWEQYF
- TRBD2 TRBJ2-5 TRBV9 TGTGCCAGCAGCGTAGGACCTAGCGGGCAAGAGACCCAGTACTTC CASSVGPSGQETQYF
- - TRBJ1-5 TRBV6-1 TGTGCCAGCAGTGAAGCGTTCGGGTACAATCAGCCCCAGCATTTT CASSEAFGYNQPQHF
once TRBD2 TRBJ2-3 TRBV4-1 TGCGCCAGCAGCCAAGGGAGCGGGGGGGAAGATACGCAGTATTTT CASSQGSGGEDTQYF
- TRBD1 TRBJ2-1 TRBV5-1 TGCGCCAGCAGCCCGACAGGGTACAATGAGCAGTTCTTC CASSPTGYNEQFF
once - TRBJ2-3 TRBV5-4 TGTGCCAGCAGCTTGGGGGCAGGGGCCGATACGCAGTATTTT CASSLGAGADTQYF
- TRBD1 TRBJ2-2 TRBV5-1 TGCGCCAGCAGCCACATCACCGGCCGGACAGGGGGAAACACCGGGGAGCTGTTTTTT CASSHITGRTGGNTGELFF
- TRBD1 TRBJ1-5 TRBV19 TGTGCCAGTAGACTAGGGACAGACTTTTTGAATCAGCCCCAGCATTTT CASRLGTDFLNQPQHF
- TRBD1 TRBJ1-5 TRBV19 TGTGCCAGTAGTAAGGTCAGGACAGGACAGCCCCAGCATTTT CASSKVRTGQPQHF
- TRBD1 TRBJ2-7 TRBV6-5 TGTGCCAACTACCGGGACAGGGGTAACGAGCAGTACTTC CANYRDRGNEQYF
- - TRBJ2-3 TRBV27 TGTGCCAGCAGTTTGCGAGATACGCAGTATTTT CASSLRDTQYF
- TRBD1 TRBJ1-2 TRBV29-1 TGCAGCGTAATAGAGGGACAGGGGGAGAATGGCTACACCTTC CSVIEGQGENGYTF
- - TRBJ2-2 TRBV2 TGTGCCAGCAGGCTAAGTAGCGCCGGGGAGCTGTTTTTT CASRLSSAGELFF
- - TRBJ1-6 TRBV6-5 TGTGCCAGCAGACACGGACAGTTCTATAATTCACCCCTCCACTTT CASRHGQFYNSPLHF
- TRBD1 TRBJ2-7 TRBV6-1 TGTGCCAGCATAGACAGGACAGGGAGGCGCTACGAGCAGTACTTC CASIDRTGRRYEQYF
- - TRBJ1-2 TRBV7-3 TGTGCCAGCAGCTCCGGGGATAGAAACGGCGGCTACACCTTC CASSSGDRNGGYTF
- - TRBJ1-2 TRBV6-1 TGTGCCAGCAGTGAAAGGGAGGTCGATAACTATGGCTACACCTTC CASSEREVDNYGYTF
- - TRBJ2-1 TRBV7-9 TGTGCCAGCAGCTTAGACGACAGGCTGAAGTTCTTC CASSLDDRLKFF
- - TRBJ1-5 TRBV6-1 TGTGCCAGCAGTGAACGGTTTCAAACGGTACCCCAGCATTTT CASSERFQTVPQHF
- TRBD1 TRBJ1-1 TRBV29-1 TGCAGCGTGGGACAGGGGGATCGAACTGAAGCTTTCTTT CSVGQGDRTEAFF
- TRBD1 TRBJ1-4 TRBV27 TGTGCCAGCAGTTTCAGGGGGACTAATGAAAAACTGTTTTTT CASSFRGTNEKLFF
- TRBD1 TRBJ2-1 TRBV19 TGTGCCAGCCGGGACAGCGCCGCTGGAGATGAGCAGTTCTTC CASRDSAAGDEQFF
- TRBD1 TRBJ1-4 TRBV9 TGTGCCAGCAGCGTCAGGACAGGGGCTGCAAAACTGTTTTTT CASSVRTGAAKLFF
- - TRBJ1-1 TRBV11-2 TGTGCCAGCAGCTTAGTGGGGCTCGGGGGCACTGAAGCTTTCTTT CASSLVGLGGTEAFF
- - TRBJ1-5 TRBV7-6 TGTGCCAGCAGCTTAACGGAGAATCAGCCCCAGCATTTT CASSLTENQPQHF
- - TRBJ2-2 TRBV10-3 TGTGCCATATCTCCCGTTTCCCCGAACACCGGGGAGCTGTTTTTT CAISPVSPNTGELFF
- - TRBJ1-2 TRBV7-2 TGTGCCAGCAGCCCCCAGACCGCGGACTATGGCTACACCTTC CASSPQTADYGYTF
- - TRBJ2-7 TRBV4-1 TGCGCCAGCAGCCCCTACCTGGTCGTTGGTGGTTCTGGCGAGCAGTACTTC CASSPYLVVGGSGEQYF
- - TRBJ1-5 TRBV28 TGTGCCAGCAGTCCGCACAGGGATAATCAGCCCCAGCATTTT CASSPHRDNQPQHF
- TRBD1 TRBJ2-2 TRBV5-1 TGCGCCAGCAGCATCGGGACAGGGGCCGGGAACACCGGGGAGCTGTTTTTT CASSIGTGAGNTGELFF
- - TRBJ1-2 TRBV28 TGTGCCAGCAGTTTATTACATCCCGGGGGGGAAGTCTACACCTTC CASSLLHPGGEVYTF
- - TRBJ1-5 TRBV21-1 TGTGCCAGCAGCAGGGTAGGGGGTAATCAGCCCCAGCATTTT CASSRVGGNQPQHF
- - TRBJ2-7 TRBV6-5 TGTGCCAGCAGGAAAGCGGAACTCTACCACGAGCAGTACTTC CASRKAELYHEQYF
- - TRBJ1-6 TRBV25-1 TGTGCCAGCAGTGAATATGCGAGTGCAGGGAGGGGTAATTCACCCCTCCACTTT CASSEYASAGRGNSPLHF
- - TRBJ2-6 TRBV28 TGTGCCAGCAGTTTAAATCAGGGTGTCACCGGGGCCAACGTCCTGACTTTC CASSLNQGVTGANVLTF
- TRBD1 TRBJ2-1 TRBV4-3 TGCGCCAGCAGCCAAGATTCACAGGGCCCCGGGACAGACTACAATGAGCAGTTCTTC CASSQDSQGPGTDYNEQFF
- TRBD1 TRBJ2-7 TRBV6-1 TGTGCCAGCAGTGAAGGCTCGGACAGGGCCTACGAGCAGTACTTC CASSEGSDRAYEQYF
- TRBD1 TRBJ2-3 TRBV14 TGTGCCAGCAGCCAACGGGGACAGATTACAGATACGCAGTATTTT CASSQRGQITDTQYF
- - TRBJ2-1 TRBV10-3 TGTGCCATCAGTCGATTTAGGGGGTATCACTACAATGAGCAGTTCTTC CAISRFRGYHYNEQFF
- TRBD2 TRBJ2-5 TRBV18 TGTGCCAGCTCACCACCCGGGACTAGCGGAGAGACCCAGTACTTC CASSPPGTSGETQYF
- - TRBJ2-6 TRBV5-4 TGTGCCAGCAGCTCCGGGGGACGCTCTGGGGCCAACGTCCTGACTTTC CASSSGGRSGANVLTF
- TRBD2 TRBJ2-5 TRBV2 TGTGCCAGCGGGGTCGGGGGGATGCCAGAGACCCAGTACTTC CASGVGGMPETQYF